Listed below are T cell receptor beta chains from one sample, sequenced in a study of blood T cells in healthy people across ages. One entry per CDR3 protein results from TCRdb running MiXCR on the 5' RACE reads. Found here are about 1.5 million distinct CDR3 sequences, less than 45% of them singletons; the top ten hold less than 5%. Sequenced: blood. Source of these receptors: a woman under 30 in good health. Each CDR3 is given with its conserved first and last residue. The D gene is left open where the match is weak. Clone size is stated in some rows and not others, as once, few, many or a class when expanded.

J: TRBJ1-5
size: few
V: TRBV6-1
D: -
DNA: TGTGCCAGCAGTGAGCCGCCTGCCGGGGGAAGGAAGCCCCAGCATTTT
CDR3: CASSEPPAGGRKPQHF

J: TRBJ2-2
size: -
V: TRBV10-3
D: TRBD2
DNA: TGTGCCATCAGAGGGACTAGCGGGGGGAACACCGGGGAGCTGTTTTTT
CDR3: CAIRGTSGGNTGELFF

J: TRBJ2-7
size: -
V: TRBV29-1
D: -
DNA: TGCAGCGTTGTGGCGACTATTGCCGGTGAGCAGTACTTC
CDR3: CSVVATIAGEQYF

J: TRBJ1-2
size: -
V: TRBV9
D: TRBD1
DNA: TGTGCCAGCAGCGCCGGACAGGGGCCGGCCCCTGGTGGCTACACCTTC
CDR3: CASSAGQGPAPGGYTF

J: TRBJ1-4
size: -
V: TRBV6-1
D: -
DNA: TGTGCCTGTCAAGGACGGCGTGGCGAAAAACTGTTTTTT
CDR3: CACQGRRGEKLFF

J: TRBJ2-2
size: -
V: TRBV24-1
D: -
DNA: TGTGCCACCAGTGATTTACAGGGTGACACCGGGGAGCTGTTTTTT
CDR3: CATSDLQGDTGELFF

J: TRBJ2-1
size: -
V: TRBV6-5
D: -
DNA: TGTGCCAGCAGTTACTCGACGGGACAAAAGGCAACGGACAATGAGCAGTTCTTC
CDR3: CASSYSTGQKATDNEQFF

J: TRBJ2-7
size: many
V: TRBV2
D: -
DNA: TGTGCCAGCAGTGACAGCGATAGCTCCTACGAGCAGTACTTC
CDR3: CASSDSDSSYEQYF

J: TRBJ1-1
size: -
V: TRBV5-1
D: -
DNA: TGCGCCAGCAGCTTGGGCAGGGCAAGCACTGAAGCTTTCTTT
CDR3: CASSLGRASTEAFF

J: TRBJ1-1
size: few
V: TRBV12-3/TRBV12-4
D: -
DNA: TGTGCCAGCAGTTCTCGGGACACCCCGAACACTGAAGCTTTCTTT
CDR3: CASSSRDTPNTEAFF

J: TRBJ2-7
size: few
V: TRBV29-1
D: TRBD2
DNA: TGCAGCGTGTCGGCTAGCGGGAGCGACGAGCAGTACTTC
CDR3: CSVSASGSDEQYF

J: TRBJ2-1
size: -
V: TRBV27
D: -
DNA: TGTGTCAGCAGTCTGTCCCGGCAGGTCCATGAGCAGTTCTTT
CDR3: CVSSLSRQVHEQFF

J: TRBJ2-1
size: -
V: TRBV9
D: TRBD2
DNA: TGTGCCAGCAGCGTGACTAGCGGGAGGTCCTACAATGAGCAGTTCTTC
CDR3: CASSVTSGRSYNEQFF

J: TRBJ1-5
size: -
V: TRBV6-1
D: -
DNA: TGTGCCAGCAGAGCCGGGCCACGCCGCAATCAGCCCCAGCATTTT
CDR3: CASRAGPRRNQPQHF

J: TRBJ2-1
size: -
V: TRBV9
D: TRBD2
DNA: TGTGCCAGCAGCGAAGGGTCCGGAACCGGGACTAGCGGGAATGAGCAGTTCTTC
CDR3: CASSEGSGTGTSGNEQFF

J: TRBJ2-1
size: few
V: TRBV4-2
D: -
DNA: TGTGCCAGCAGCCAAGATAACGGTCTGAATGAGCAGTTCTTC
CDR3: CASSQDNGLNEQFF

J: TRBJ1-2
size: few
V: TRBV5-1
D: -
DNA: TGCGCCAGCAGCTTGGTTCAGTCAGGGAATGGCTACACCTTC
CDR3: CASSLVQSGNGYTF

J: TRBJ1-4
size: once
V: TRBV11-2
D: TRBD1
DNA: TGTACCAGCAGCTTAGACAGGGAGGCGGAAAAACTGTTTTTT
CDR3: CTSSLDREAEKLFF

J: TRBJ1-5
size: -
V: TRBV12-3/TRBV12-4
D: -
DNA: TGTGCCAGCACCGCCCGAGGGTATAGCAATCAGCCCCAGCATTTT
CDR3: CASTARGYSNQPQHF

J: TRBJ1-2
size: -
V: TRBV7-9
D: -
DNA: TGTGCCAGCAGCTCCGATTGGGGCCCCTATGGCTACACCTTC
CDR3: CASSSDWGPYGYTF